The 2 T cell receptor beta chains in this list originate from one sample, sequenced in a study of CD8+ T cells in alopecia areata. The sorting of pooled cutaneous lymph node cells relied on CD4, CD8alpha, NKG2D, NKG2ACE and other markers. The authors extracted RNA and reverse transcribed it into cDNA as the sequencing template. Sequencing was performed with immunoSEQ multiplex PCR; in TCRdb, only in-frame clones are kept and a portion is missing. The sample holds about 270,000 clones, and no clone turns up only once. Sequencing was performed on CD4+ T cells sorted from a lymph node. All receptors come from a C3H/HeJ mouse with alopecia areata. For this strain, the MHC haplotype corresponds to H2-k.

Comments on this clone: Germline and genes here are mouse. From the germline J gene comes the end of the CDR3, since the read stops 3 residues before it. The rearrangement uses TRBV1 and TRBJ1-6; possible D gene TRBD1, 6 bases. TRBJ1-6 is an open reading frame, and its role is uncertain. Trimming cost V 0 bases and J 0 bases, with 12 bases left between them. Germline assignment: CDR1 NSQYPW and CDR2 LRSPGD (reference sequence). The CDR3 consists of 18 residues. CDR3 protein: CTCSADGTGRSYNSPLYF. The covered CDR3 bases are TGCACCTGCAGTGCAGATGGTACAGGGCGTTCCTATAATTCGCCC.

Comments on this clone: Germline and genes: mouse. Read coverage stops 3 residues before the CDR3 terminus; the germline J gene supplies the remainder. The rearrangement links TRBV19 to TRBJ1-6; D might be TRBD1 (5 bases). TRBJ1-6 is flagged as an ORF with uncertain function. CDR1 FNHDT and CDR2 SITEND come from the germline V gene (reference sequence). Trimming cost V 2 bases and J 3 bases, with 9 bases left between them. CDR3 length equals 15 residues. CDR3 in amino acids: CASSMWGVYNSPLYF. The CDR3 DNA, read in part, is TGTGCCAGCAGTATGTGGGGGGTCTATAATTCGCCC.